The next 14 T cell receptor beta chains were all read from a single sample in a study of metastatic and nonmetastatic thyroid tumors. TCRdb re-clonotyped the PCR reads via MiXCR. The sample consists of 45,000 or so clones, roughly 4% of them appearing once. Ahead of thyroid surgery, no patient had received treatment of any kind. Sequencing input: blood. These TCRs come from a female donor with papillary thyroid cancer or a benign thyroid nodule (not recorded which). Some clones in this sample may be carry-over from other donors' samples.

This clone was seen many times. The gene calls are TRBV25-1 and TRBJ2-2, with D tentatively TRBD1 or TRBD2 (6 bases each). This CDR3 is built from 12 residues. The V gene lost 8 bases and the J gene lost 7 bases, with 11 bases spanning the gap. CDR1 is MGHDK, CDR2 SYGVNS, per germline. CDR3 nucleotide sequence: TGTGCCAGCGAGAGGGGGGTCGGGGAGCTGTTTTTT. Translating gives CASERGVGELFF.

There are many counts of this clone. The genes are TRBV6-1 and TRBJ1-1; TRBD1 aligns across 8 bases. The CDR3 runs to 12 residues. Trimming cost V 4 bases and J 7 bases; bases outside gene matches: 2. Germline assignment: CDR1 MNHNS and CDR2 SASEGT. Here the CDR3 DNA reads TGTGCCAGCAGTGCCGGACAGGGTGAAGCTTTCTTT. Protein: CASSAGQGEAFF.

This clone occurred many times. This sequence joins TRBV12-3 or TRBV12-4 and TRBJ2-2; possible D gene TRBD1, 5 bases. The germline V and J ends were trimmed by 3 bases and 0 bases, with 8 bases remaining between them. The CDR3 totals 15 residues. For the CDR3, the DNA is TGTGCCAGCAGTTTCGGCAGGGCGAACACCGGGGAGCTGTTTTTT. It yields the protein CASSFGRANTGELFF.

The sample holds a few counts of this clone. The junction differs from germline at one of its ends, possibly a read error. The gene calls are TRBV19 and TRBJ2-7; D is perhaps TRBD1 (6 bases). There are 8 residues in the CDR3. The germline V gene encodes CDR1 LNHDA and CDR2 SQIVND (reference sequence). The CDR3 region is CASSGTSF. DNA of the CDR3: TGTGCCAGTAGTGGGACATCCTTC.

This clone has ten or more counts. The chain couples TRBV15 to TRBJ2-3; D is undetermined. Germline assignment: CDR1 LNHNV and CDR2 YYDKDF (reference sequence). The CDR3 spans 11 residues. V was clipped by 5 bases and J by 4 bases, with 4 bases between them. The CDR3 DNA reads TGTGCCACCAGCCTTGCAGATACGCAGTATTTT. It is translated as CATSLADTQYF.

This rearrangement joins TRBV12-3 or TRBV12-4 to TRBJ1-2, with D hard to call. The CDR3 sequence is 13 residues long. The V and J ends lost 4 bases and 1 base respectively, with 7 bases between them. DNA for the CDR3: TGTGCCAGCAGTTCTGGCGGTAACTATGGCTACACCTTC. It encodes CASSSGGNYGYTF.

This clone was counted only a few times. The gene calls are TRBV5-1 and TRBJ2-5; 8 nucleotides match TRBD1. In germline, CDR1 is SGHRS, CDR2 YFSETQ. The CDR3 extends over 14 amino acids. V gave up 2 bases and J gave up 4 bases; unmatched junction bases: 4. In nucleotides, the CDR3 is TGCGCCAGCAGCTTTGGACAGGGACGAGAGACCCAGTACTTC. Amino acid sequence: CASSFGQGRETQYF.

This clone showed up many times. The rearrangement joins TRBV5-4 to TRBJ2-7, with 8 bases matching TRBD1. Germline-derived CDR1 and CDR2 are SGHNT and YYREEE (reference sequence). The junction had 2 bases not matched to a gene; V was cut back by 3 bases and J by 3 bases. The CDR3 spans 13 residues. The CDR3 DNA follows: TGTGCCAGCAGCTCGGACAGGGTCTACGAGCAGTACTTC. This codes for CASSSDRVYEQYF.

Written as DNA, the CDR3 is TGCAGTGCTAGAGTGTTGGGCGGCGGGAGAAACAATGAGCAGTTCTTC. As protein: CSARVLGGGRNNEQFF. The chain employs TRBV20-1 and TRBJ2-1, with 7 positions matching TRBD2. Germline assignment: CDR1 DFQATT and CDR2 SNEGSKA (reference sequence). J lost 5 bases, V lost 1 base, and 11 bases had no gene match. The CDR3 length is 16 residues.

This clone was recorded at least ten times. V and J are TRBV12-3 or TRBV12-4 and TRBJ1-2, with TRBD1 matching over 9 bases. CDR3 size: 14 residues. V trimming: 5 bases; J trimming: 9 bases; junction bases outside the gene matches: 10. CDR3 protein: CASSPLTGGPSYTF. Here the CDR3 DNA reads TGTGCCAGCAGTCCTCTCACAGGGGGCCCGAGCTACACCTTC.

V is TRBV5-6 and J is TRBJ2-4; D not resolved. This CDR3 contains 17 residues. In germline, CDR1 is SGHDT, CDR2 YYEEEE. Trimming removed 2 bases from V and 1 base from J, with 16 bases in between. CDR3 nucleotides: TGTGCCAGCAGCTTATTTCGCAAGGAGTCGGCCAAAAACATTCAGTACTTC. Translating it yields CASSLFRKESAKNIQYF.

This clone came up a few times. V is TRBV5-1 and J is TRBJ2-1, with 9 positions matching TRBD2. The V and J ends lost 8 bases and 15 bases, in that order; junction bases with no gene match: 21. CDR3 length: 15 residues. Germline loops: CDR1 SGHRS, CDR2 YFSETQ. This chain's CDR3 is CASIIGDWRGGVRFF. CDR3 DNA: TGCGCCAGTATAATTGGGGACTGGCGGGGGGGCGTTCGGTTCTTC.

This clone was recorded at least ten times. The chain couples TRBV7-9 to TRBJ1-5; 7 positions match TRBD1. The CDR3 totals 14 residues. CDR1 SEHNR and CDR2 FQNEAQ come from the germline V gene (reference sequence). Germline trimming cut 5 bases from V and 6 bases from J; bases unmatched to any gene: 7. CDR3 DNA sequence: TGTGCCAGCAGCCGAACAGGGGTTGCTCAGCCCCAGCATTTT. This translates into CASSRTGVAQPQHF.

Note on this clone: Germline is not matched at one junction end, which may reflect a read error. The V gene is TRBV9, the J gene TRBJ1-1; 12 bases align to TRBD1. This CDR3 region has 16 residues. Germline CDR1 SGDLS, CDR2 YYNGEE. The CDR3: CASSPHGGTGGTEASF. CDR3 nucleotides: TGTGCCAGTAGCCCACACGGTGGGACAGGGGGCACTGAAGCTTCCTTT.